This entry lists 32 T cell receptor beta chains sequenced from one sample in a study of cytomegalovirus exposure and HLA in healthy donors. The PCR contained 60 Vbeta and 13 Jbeta primers. Here immunoSEQ multiplex PCR was the method, and the copy in TCRdb shows in-frame clones only, minus some. This sample has about 130,000 clones, with about 79% found just once. The sample consisted of PBMCs. The receptors originated from a man aged 45-60 years in good health and CMV-seronegative.

The chain is built from TRBV30 and TRBJ2-2, with D perhaps TRBD1 (6 bases). V was clipped by 4 bases and J by 9 bases, with 21 bases between them. The germline gives CDR1 GTSNPN, CDR2 SVGIG (reference sequence). This CDR3 is 15 amino acids long. CDR3 in DNA: TGTGCCTGGATCGTTGTGGGAAGCACAGGGAGGGAGCTGTTTTTT. It translates to CAWIVVGSTGRELFF.

The rearrangement joins TRBV6-6 to TRBJ1-5; no reliable D call. CDR3 length equals 15 residues. The germline gives CDR1 MNHNY, CDR2 SVGAGI (reference sequence). V lost 6 bases and J lost 2, with 14 bases in between. The CDR3 spells CASSPPREGNQPQHF. The DNA for the CDR3 is TGTGCCAGCAGCCCCCCGCGAGAAGGCAATCAGCCCCAGCATTTT.

The rearrangement uses TRBV6-1 and TRBJ1-2; the D gene is possibly TRBD1 (5 bases). CDR3 size: 12 residues. Germline CDR1 reads MNHNS; CDR2 reads SASEGT. Trimming removed 0 bases at V and 13 bases at J, with 12 bases between. For the CDR3, the DNA is TGTGCCAGCAGTGAAGCGGCAACAGGCCGCACCTTC. This gives the protein CASSEAATGRTF.

The chain couples TRBV7-9 to TRBJ2-3; D may be TRBD2 (6 bases). The ends were cut back, 4 bases at V and 1 base at J, with 18 bases in the middle. The CDR3 extends over 17 amino acids. CDR1 SEHNR and CDR2 FQNEAQ come from the germline V gene (reference sequence). The CDR3 bases are TGTGCCAGCAGCTCCTTCCATCGCGGAGGGGGCACAGATACGCAGTATTTT. It translates to CASSSFHRGGGTDTQYF.

V is TRBV6-1 and J is TRBJ1-1, with D possibly being TRBD1 (6 bases). V gave up 1 base and J gave up 3 bases, with 12 bases separating them. The CDR3 sequence is 15 residues long. CDR1 and CDR2 (germline): MNHNS, SASEGT. CDR3 region: CASSEDTGRYTEAFF. CDR3 nucleotide sequence: TGTGCCAGCAGTGAAGATACAGGGCGGTACACTGAAGCTTTCTTT.

The V gene is TRBV14, the J gene TRBJ2-5; a weak D match, TRBD2 (6 bases). Trimming left V 0 bases short and J 3 bases short, with 17 bases between. This CDR3 region has 17 residues. Germline-derived CDR1 and CDR2 are SGHDN and FVKESK. CDR3 DNA: TGTGCCAGCAGCCAAGACCCAGGCGGAGGGGTAAAAGAGACCCAGTACTTC. Its protein product is CASSQDPGGGVKETQYF.

This chain links TRBV6-5 with TRBJ1-5, with TRBD1 matching over 9 bases. This CDR3 is 15 amino acids long. Germline V gene sequence: CDR1 MNHEY, CDR2 SVGAGI. The ends lost 5 bases at V and 4 bases at J; junction bases unmatched: 6. The CDR3: CASSRTGANNQPQHF. CDR3 coding DNA: TGTGCCAGCAGTCGGACAGGGGCTAATAATCAGCCCCAGCATTTT.

The chain is built from TRBV2 and TRBJ2-2; maybe TRBD1 (6 bases). The CDR3 is 15 amino acids. Trimming cost V 4 bases and J 4 bases, with 13 bases left between them. Germline CDR1 reads SNHLY; CDR2 reads FYNNEI. CDR3 sequence (DNA): TGTGCCAGCAGTGGGGATCCAGGGGCCACCGGGGAGCTGTTTTTT. Protein: CASSGDPGATGELFF.

This clone was detected a few times. The chain is built from TRBV6-1 and TRBJ2-5; 11 bases line up with TRBD2. This CDR3 spans 14 amino acids. The J segment lost 0 bases and the V segment lost 11 bases, leaving 5 bases of the junction unmatched. Germline V lookup: CDR1 MNHNS, CDR2 SASEGT. CDR3 DNA sequence: TGTGCCCTGGGTAGCGGGGGGGACCAAGAGACCCAGTACTTC. It encodes CALGSGGDQETQYF.

The chain uses TRBV5-4 and TRBJ2-7, with a possible D match to TRBD2 (5 bases). There are 14 residues in the CDR3. Per the germline V gene, CDR1 is SGHNT and CDR2 is YYREEE (reference sequence). V lost 5 bases to trimming and J lost 4 bases, with 16 bases between them. The CDR3 region is CASSQTGNVYEQYF. The CDR3 nucleotides read TGTGCCAGCAGTCAAACCGGGAATGTATACGAGCAGTACTTC.

The chain recombines TRBV7-3 with TRBJ1-3, with TRBD1 as a possible D gene (5 bases). The CDR3 runs to 15 residues. The V end was cut by 5 bases, the J end by 0 bases, with 11 bases between. The V gene's germline CDR1 is SGHTA and CDR2 FQGTGA. CDR3 nucleotides: TGTGCCAGCAGCCTAAGGGACTTCTCTGGAAACACCATATATTTT. Translating gives CASSLRDFSGNTIYF.

V is TRBV11-2 and J is TRBJ1-4; perhaps TRBD1 as D (6 bases). V lost 1 base and J lost 2, with 11 bases in between. The germline V gene encodes CDR1 SGHAT and CDR2 FQNNGV. The CDR3 length is 16 residues. The CDR3 is CASSLATGGTNEKLFF. As DNA, the CDR3 is TGTGCCAGCAGCTTAGCGACAGGAGGCACTAATGAAAAACTGTTTTTT. Full variable domain (outside the CDR3, taken from reference TRBV11-2 and TRBJ1-4): EAGVAQSPRYKIIEKRQSVAFWCNPISGHATLYWYQQILGQGPKLLIQFQNNGVVDDSQLPKDRFSAERLKGVDSTLKIQPAKLEDSAVYLCASSLATGGTNEKLFFGSGTQLSVL.

The rearrangement uses TRBV7-8 and TRBJ2-1, with 11 nucleotides matching TRBD2. In germline, CDR1 is SGHVS, CDR2 FQNEAQ. CDR3 length: 15 residues. V dropped 3 bases and J dropped 5; count of bases not matched to a gene: 3. The CDR3 is CASSFLAGGNNEQFF. The CDR3 DNA reads as TGTGCCAGCAGCTTTCTAGCGGGGGGTAACAATGAGCAGTTCTTC.

In DNA, the CDR3 is TGTGCCAGTAGTACAGGGGGCTACAATCAGCCCCAGCATTTT. Its translation is CASSTGGYNQPQHF. This chain links TRBV19 with TRBJ1-5; TRBD1 agrees at 8 bases. The germline V gene encodes CDR1 LNHDA and CDR2 SQIVND (reference sequence). J was trimmed by 3 bases and V by 4 bases; bases with no gene match: 2. This CDR3 has 14 residues.

The V call is TRBV10-1, the J call TRBJ2-1, with D hard to call. The CDR3 sequence is 13 residues long. The germline V and J ends were trimmed by 3 bases and 5 bases, with 8 bases remaining between them. CDR1 WNHNN and CDR2 SYGVQD come from the germline V gene (reference sequence). This CDR3 is CASSESHNNEQFF. DNA for the CDR3: TGCGCCAGCAGTGAATCCCACAACAATGAGCAGTTCTTC.

V gene TRBV19 combines with J gene TRBJ1-2, with TRBD1 identical over 9 bases. The CDR3 totals 14 residues. V gave up 5 bases and J gave up 6 bases; unmatched junction bases: 7. The germline CDR1 and CDR2 sequences are LNHDA and SQIVND (reference sequence). The CDR3 bases are TGTGCCAGTAGTCTGACAGGGGGAGAAGATGGCTACACCTTC. Translating it yields CASSLTGGEDGYTF.

The chain employs TRBV10-3 and TRBJ2-5; 10 bases align to TRBD2. Trimming removed 10 bases from V and 1 base from J; junction bases left unmatched: 6. This CDR3 comprises 14 residues. Germline V gene data show CDR1 as ENHRY and CDR2 as SYGVKD. CDR3 sequence (DNA): TGTGCCACTTTAGCGGGGGGTGGCCAAGAGACCCAGTACTTC. This translates into CATLAGGGQETQYF.

This chain uses TRBV5-6 with TRBJ1-3, with a possible D match to TRBD1 (5 bases). Per germline, CDR1 SGHDT and CDR2 YYEEEE. The V gene lost 4 bases and the J gene lost 0 bases, with 8 bases spanning the gap. The CDR3 loop spans 14 amino acids. Here the CDR3 reads CASSPTVSGNTIYF. In nucleotides, the CDR3 is TGTGCCAGCAGCCCGACAGTCTCTGGAAACACCATATATTTT.

The genes are TRBV18 and TRBJ1-1; D unresolved. The germline V gene encodes CDR1 KGHSH and CDR2 LQKENI. The CDR3 totals 14 residues. The V gene lost 2 bases and the J gene lost 0 bases, with 7 bases spanning the gap. CDR3 in DNA: TGTGCCAGCTCACCAGGGCTCCTGAACACTGAAGCTTTCTTT. Its protein product is CASSPGLLNTEAFF.

The rearrangement links TRBV5-4 to TRBJ2-2; TRBD1 matches 10 bases. V was pared by 1 base and J by 6 bases, with 3 bases of the junction left unmatched. The CDR3 sequence is 15 residues long. In germline, CDR1 is SGHNT, CDR2 YYREEE (reference sequence). The CDR3 region is CASSLWDRGAGELFF. As DNA, the CDR3 is TGTGCCAGCAGCTTGTGGGACAGGGGTGCCGGGGAGCTGTTTTTT.

This clone is a singleton in its sample. The chain is built from TRBV6-6 and TRBJ2-1; TRBD2 matches at 12 bases. The germline V gene encodes CDR1 MNHNY and CDR2 SVGAGI (reference sequence). V shed 5 bases and J 5 bases; nucleotides not matched to a gene: 7. The length of the CDR3 is 16 residues. The CDR3 DNA is TGTGCCAGCAGTCCTTCCCTAGCGGGGGGGCACAATGAGCAGTTCTTC. Amino acids: CASSPSLAGGHNEQFF.

The chain has TRBV30 and TRBJ1-1; 8 nucleotides line up with TRBD1. The CDR3 sequence is 13 residues long. The germline gives CDR1 GTSNPN, CDR2 SVGIG (reference sequence). Losses at the gene ends were 3 bases for V and 13 bases for J; bases not matched to a gene: 13. CDR3 bases: TGTGCCTGGAGGGCCCCAGGGGGCTTGTATGATTTCTTT. Translating gives CAWRAPGGLYDFF.

The CDR3, as DNA: TGTGCCAGCAGTGCGACACAGATAGCCAAAAACATTCAGTACTTC. Its translation is CASSATQIAKNIQYF. The chain couples TRBV6-1 to TRBJ2-4, with D unresolved. V lost 4 bases to trimming and J lost 0 bases, with 10 bases between them. The germline gives CDR1 MNHNS, CDR2 SASEGT. CDR3 size: 15 residues.

This chain uses TRBV2 with TRBJ1-4, with TRBD1 matching over 7 bases. Germline V lookup: CDR1 SNHLY, CDR2 FYNNEI. This CDR3 region has 15 residues. Trimming at V came to 2 bases and at J to 8 bases, leaving 8 bases not matched to a gene. The CDR3 coding sequence is TGTGCCAGCAGTGAACCCCGGCAGGGGGAAGAAAAACTGTTTTTT. This translates into CASSEPRQGEEKLFF.

This clone was seen more than once but under ten times. V gene TRBV4-1 combines with J gene TRBJ1-1; the D is unclear. The CDR3 extends over 13 amino acids. Per the germline V gene, CDR1 is MGHRA and CDR2 is YSYEKL. Trimming took off 3 bases at V and 2 bases at J, with 7 bases between the two ends. CDR3 amino acids: CASSQESNTEAFF. The DNA of the CDR3 is TGCGCCAGCAGCCAGGAGAGTAACACTGAAGCTTTCTTT.

The V gene is TRBV6-6, the J gene TRBJ1-1; TRBD1 matches at 8 bases. The CDR3 loop spans 15 amino acids. Germline V gene lookup returns CDR1 MNHNY and CDR2 SVGAGI (reference sequence). After removal of 3 bases from V and 3 bases from J, the junction contained 6 bases not matched to a gene. The DNA for the CDR3 is TGTGCCAGCAGTTATACAGGGGGGTTAGACACTGAAGCTTTCTTT. It is translated as CASSYTGGLDTEAFF.

This sequence joins TRBV6-6 and TRBJ1-2; D is undetermined. Looked up from germline, CDR1 is MNHNY and CDR2 is SVGAGI (reference sequence). The V and J ends lost 2 bases and 5 bases respectively, with 12 bases between them. This CDR3 has 14 residues. In DNA, the CDR3 is TGTGCCAGCAGTTACCTTCTGTGGCAATATGGCTACACCTTC. The encoded protein is CASSYLLWQYGYTF.

The V call is TRBV19, the J call TRBJ1-1, with a possible D match to TRBD1 (6 bases). Trimming took 9 bases from V and 2 from J, leaving 22 bases between them. Germline V lookup: CDR1 LNHDA, CDR2 SQIVND (reference sequence). CDR3 length: 16 residues. The CDR3 bases are TGTGCCAGCTACAGGGCCGACCCCCAACAAAACACTGAAGCTTTCTTT. Amino acids: CASYRADPQQNTEAFF.

The rearrangement uses TRBV19 and TRBJ2-7; 10 positions agree with TRBD1. The CDR3 runs 15 residues. Germline CDR1 and CDR2: LNHDA and SQIVND (reference sequence). Germline trimming cut 3 bases from V and 2 bases from J; bases unmatched to any gene: 4. Written as DNA, the CDR3 is TGTGCCAGTAGTATTGGGACAGGGGCTCCCTACGAGCAGTACTTC. This encodes CASSIGTGAPYEQYF.

In this sample, this clone turned up once. The chain recombines TRBV30 with TRBJ2-7, with 9 positions matching TRBD2. Germline V gene lookup returns CDR1 GTSNPN and CDR2 SVGIG (reference sequence). This CDR3 is 13 amino acids long. The junction had 5 bases not matched to a gene; V was cut back by 3 bases and J by 5 bases. CDR3 nucleotides: TGTGCCTGGAGCTCGGGACTAGCTGACGAGCAGTACTTC. It is translated as CAWSSGLADEQYF.

This clone was found a few times. This sample also contains other DNA sequences that code for the same CDR3. This rearrangement joins TRBV7-3 to TRBJ2-1, with unresolved D. The CDR3 loop spans 11 amino acids. Between the trimmed V and J ends, which lost 2 bases and 9 bases, there was a span of 5 bases. Germline-derived CDR1 and CDR2 are SGHTA and FQGTGA. Here the CDR3 DNA reads TGTGCCAGCAGCTTAGGCGGTGAGCAGTTCTTC. Translating it yields CASSLGGEQFF.

CDR3 bases: TGTGCCAGTTCGGCAACCCCGGGTCAGCCCCAGCATTTT. As protein: CASSATPGQPQHF. The chain is built from TRBV19 and TRBJ1-5; D gene unclear. The CDR3 totals 13 residues. Trimming removed 8 bases at V and 6 bases at J, with 14 bases between. Germline V gene data show CDR1 as LNHDA and CDR2 as SQIVND (reference sequence).